The clone carrying this T cell receptor beta chain has more than one count but fewer than ten. Between the trimmed V and J ends, which lost 9 bases and 1 base, there was a span of 16 bases. Germline V lookup: CDR1 WSHSY, CDR2 SAAADI. The length of the CDR3 is 15 residues. Study members were between roughly 18 and 100 years old and lived in 25 or so US regions. Assignments of participants to cohorts depended upon their own reported clinical history. This record comes from a study of blood T cell repertoires in COVID-19. Whole-study context: The United States, Italy and Spain were the sources of the acute and convalescent COVID-19 samples.

Methods used by the authors: Amplifying reference gene primers gave estimates of nucleated cell counts. TCRdb keeps only in-frame clones here, not all; method: immunoSEQ multiplex PCR. V and J calls and clone size follow that table, whereas D and trimming were derived from the DNA. The sample includes some 200,000 clones, 83% of them seen just once. The material sequenced was PBMCs or T cells enriched from blood (not recorded which). This sequence joins TRBV10-2 and TRBJ2-1, with D hard to call. The receptor's source is a woman in her forties or fifties who had been exposed to COVID-19. The CDR3: CARPRGQRSYNEQFF. CDR3 sequence (DNA): TGCGCCAGACCCAGAGGTCAGCGTTCCTACAATGAGCAGTTCTTC.